Listed below are T cell receptor beta chains from one sample, sequenced in a study of T cell repertoires in cytomegalovirus infection. TCRdb re-analysed the reads in MiXCR, keeping a single row per CDR3 protein. The sample lists about 100,000 distinct CDR3 sequences; about 25% were seen once. Sequenced: CD8+ T cells from PBMCs. The receptors originated from a human donor in good health (CMV status not recorded). Some clones in this sample may be carry-over from other donors' samples. Each CDR3 is given with its conserved first and last residue. A D gene is named only where the DNA matches it firmly. Part of the rows lack a size; the others show once, few, many or a class for expanded clones.

- many 14 TRBJ2-7 TRBV5-6 TGTGCCAGCAGACCTACCGGTAGCCCCTACGAGCAGTACTTC CASRPTGSPYEQYF
TRBD1 - 15 TRBJ2-2 TRBV11-2 TGTGCCAGCAGCTTGGGACAGGGTTTGACCGGGGAGCTGTTTTTT CASSLGQGLTGELFF
TRBD1 many 15 TRBJ2-1 TRBV7-3 TGTGCCAGCAGCTCGGGACAGGGGTTACTTGGGGCGCAGTTCTTC CASSSGQGLLGAQFF
- - 15 TRBJ2-7 TRBV28 TGTGCCAGCAGTCCCCCCGAGGGGGGGGCCTACGAGCAGTACTTC CASSPPEGGAYEQYF
TRBD1 - 14 TRBJ1-2 TRBV7-9 TGTGCCAGCAGCCCCCGGGACAGGGGTCGGGGCTACACCTTC CASSPRDRGRGYTF
- many 13 TRBJ2-3 TRBV7-8 TGTGCCAGCAGCCTGTGGGGGGCAGATACGCAGTATTTT CASSLWGADTQYF
TRBD2 - 17 TRBJ2-5 TRBV5-4 TGTGTCAGCAGCTTGCACCAAGGACTAGGATCGCAAGAGACCCAGTACTTC CVSSLHQGLGSQETQYF
- few 14 TRBJ2-2 TRBV12-3/TRBV12-4 TGTGCCAGCAGTTTAGTTCAGAACACCGGGGAGCTGTTTTTT CASSLVQNTGELFF
- many 13 TRBJ1-2 TRBV6-1 TGTGCCAGCAGCTCGGGACGGTCCTATGGCTACACCTTC CASSSGRSYGYTF
- once 11 TRBJ2-3 TRBV11-3 TGTGCCAGCAGCGTACAGGATACGCAGTATTTT CASSVQDTQYF